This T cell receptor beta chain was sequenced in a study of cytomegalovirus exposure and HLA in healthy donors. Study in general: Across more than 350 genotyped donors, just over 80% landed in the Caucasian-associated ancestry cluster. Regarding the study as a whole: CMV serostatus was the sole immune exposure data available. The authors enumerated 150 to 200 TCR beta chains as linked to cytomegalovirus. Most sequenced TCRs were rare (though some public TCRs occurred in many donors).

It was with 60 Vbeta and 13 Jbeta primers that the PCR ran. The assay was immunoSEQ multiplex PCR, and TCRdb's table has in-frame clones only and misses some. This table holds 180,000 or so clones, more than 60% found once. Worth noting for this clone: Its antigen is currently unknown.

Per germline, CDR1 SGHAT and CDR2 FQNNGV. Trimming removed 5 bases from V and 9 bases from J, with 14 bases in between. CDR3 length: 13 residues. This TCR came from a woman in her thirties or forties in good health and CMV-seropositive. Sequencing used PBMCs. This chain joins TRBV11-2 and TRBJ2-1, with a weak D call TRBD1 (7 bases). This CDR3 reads CASSQDYRGEQFF. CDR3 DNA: TGTGCCAGCAGCCAGGACTACAGGGGTGAGCAGTTCTTC.